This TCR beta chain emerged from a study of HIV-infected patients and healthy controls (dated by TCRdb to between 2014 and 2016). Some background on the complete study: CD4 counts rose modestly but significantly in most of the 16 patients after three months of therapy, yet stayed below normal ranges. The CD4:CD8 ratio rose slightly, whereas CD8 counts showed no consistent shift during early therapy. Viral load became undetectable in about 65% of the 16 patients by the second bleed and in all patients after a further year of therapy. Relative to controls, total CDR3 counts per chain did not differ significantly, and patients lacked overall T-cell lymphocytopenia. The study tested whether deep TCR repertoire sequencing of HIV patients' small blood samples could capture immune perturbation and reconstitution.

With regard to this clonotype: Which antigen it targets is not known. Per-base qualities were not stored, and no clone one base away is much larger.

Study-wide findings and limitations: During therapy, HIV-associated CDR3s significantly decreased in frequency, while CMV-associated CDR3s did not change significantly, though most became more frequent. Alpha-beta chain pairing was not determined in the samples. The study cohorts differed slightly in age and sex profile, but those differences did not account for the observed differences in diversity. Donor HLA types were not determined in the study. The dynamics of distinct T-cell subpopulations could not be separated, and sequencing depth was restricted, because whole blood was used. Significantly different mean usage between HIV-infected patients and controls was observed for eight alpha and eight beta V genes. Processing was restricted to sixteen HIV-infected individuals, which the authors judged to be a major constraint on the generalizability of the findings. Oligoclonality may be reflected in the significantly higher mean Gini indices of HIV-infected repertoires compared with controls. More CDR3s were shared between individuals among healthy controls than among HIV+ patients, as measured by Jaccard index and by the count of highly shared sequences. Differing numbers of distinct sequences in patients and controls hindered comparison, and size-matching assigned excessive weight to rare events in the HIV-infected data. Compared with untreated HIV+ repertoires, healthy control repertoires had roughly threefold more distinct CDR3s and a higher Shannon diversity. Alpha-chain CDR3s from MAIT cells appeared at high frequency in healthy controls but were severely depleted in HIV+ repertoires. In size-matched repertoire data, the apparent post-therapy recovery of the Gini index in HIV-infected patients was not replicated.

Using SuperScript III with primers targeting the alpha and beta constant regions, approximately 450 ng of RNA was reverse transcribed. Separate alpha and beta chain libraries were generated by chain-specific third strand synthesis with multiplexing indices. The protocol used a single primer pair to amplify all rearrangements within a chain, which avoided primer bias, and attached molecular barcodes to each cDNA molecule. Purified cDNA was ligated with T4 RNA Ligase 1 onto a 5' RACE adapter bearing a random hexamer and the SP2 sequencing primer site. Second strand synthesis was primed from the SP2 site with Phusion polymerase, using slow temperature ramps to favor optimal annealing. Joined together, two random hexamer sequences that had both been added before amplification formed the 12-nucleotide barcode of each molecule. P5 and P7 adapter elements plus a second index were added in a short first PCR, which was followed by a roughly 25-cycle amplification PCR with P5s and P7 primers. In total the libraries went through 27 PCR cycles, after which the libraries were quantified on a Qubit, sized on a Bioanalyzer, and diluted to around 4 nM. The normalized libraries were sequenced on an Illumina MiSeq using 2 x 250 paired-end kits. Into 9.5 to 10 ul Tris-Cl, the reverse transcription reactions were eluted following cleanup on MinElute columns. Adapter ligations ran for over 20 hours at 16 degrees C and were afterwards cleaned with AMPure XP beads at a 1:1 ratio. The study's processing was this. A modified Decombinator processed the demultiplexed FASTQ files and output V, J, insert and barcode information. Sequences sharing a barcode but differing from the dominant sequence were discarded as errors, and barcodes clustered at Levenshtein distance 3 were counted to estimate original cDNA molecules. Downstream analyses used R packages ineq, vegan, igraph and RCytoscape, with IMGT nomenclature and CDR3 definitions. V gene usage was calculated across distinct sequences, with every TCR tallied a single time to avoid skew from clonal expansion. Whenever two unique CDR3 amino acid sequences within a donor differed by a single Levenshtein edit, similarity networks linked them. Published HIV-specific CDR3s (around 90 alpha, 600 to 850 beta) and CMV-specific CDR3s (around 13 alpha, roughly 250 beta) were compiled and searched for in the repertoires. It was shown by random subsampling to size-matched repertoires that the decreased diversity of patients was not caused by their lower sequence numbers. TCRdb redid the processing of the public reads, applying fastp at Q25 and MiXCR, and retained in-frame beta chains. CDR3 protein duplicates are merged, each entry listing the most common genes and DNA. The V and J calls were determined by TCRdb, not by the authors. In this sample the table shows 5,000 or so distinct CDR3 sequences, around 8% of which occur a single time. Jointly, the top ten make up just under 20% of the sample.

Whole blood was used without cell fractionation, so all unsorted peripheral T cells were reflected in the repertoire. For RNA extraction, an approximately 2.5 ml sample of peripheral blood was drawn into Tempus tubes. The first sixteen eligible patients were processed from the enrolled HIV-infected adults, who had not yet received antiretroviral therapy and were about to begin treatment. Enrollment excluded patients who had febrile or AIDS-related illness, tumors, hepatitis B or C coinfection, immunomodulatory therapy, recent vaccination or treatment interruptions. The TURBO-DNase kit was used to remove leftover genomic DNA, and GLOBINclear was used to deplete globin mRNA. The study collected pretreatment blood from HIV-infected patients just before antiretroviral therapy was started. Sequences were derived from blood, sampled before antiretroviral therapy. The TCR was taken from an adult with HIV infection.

Read as DNA, the sequence is TGTGCCAGCAGAGAAACAGGGGGCGCGGGAAACACCATATATTTT. This is translated as CASRETGGAGNTIYF. The sequence joins TRBV3-1 to TRBJ1-3, and TRBD1 matches 9 of the central bases. Including cysteine and phenylalanine, the CDR3 has 15 amino acids. The kept DNA is CDR3 alone, 45 bases in frame from the first base. Trimming accounts for 6 bases at V and 4 bases at J, while the number of junction bases matched to no gene is 7. CDR1 and CDR2 (LGHDT, YNNKEL) derive from the germline V gene (reference sequence).